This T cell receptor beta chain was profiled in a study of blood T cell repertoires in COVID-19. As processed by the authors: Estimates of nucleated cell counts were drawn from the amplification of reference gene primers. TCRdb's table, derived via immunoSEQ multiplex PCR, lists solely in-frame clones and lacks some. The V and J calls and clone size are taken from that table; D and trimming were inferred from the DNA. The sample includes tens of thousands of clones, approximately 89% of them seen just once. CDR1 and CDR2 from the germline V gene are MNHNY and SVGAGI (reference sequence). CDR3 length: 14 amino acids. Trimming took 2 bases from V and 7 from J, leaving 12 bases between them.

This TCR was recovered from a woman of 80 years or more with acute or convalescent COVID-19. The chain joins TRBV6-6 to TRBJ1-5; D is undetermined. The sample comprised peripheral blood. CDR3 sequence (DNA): TGTGCCAGCAGTTACGCAGGCCACGACCAGCCCCAGCATTTT. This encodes CASSYAGHDQPQHF.